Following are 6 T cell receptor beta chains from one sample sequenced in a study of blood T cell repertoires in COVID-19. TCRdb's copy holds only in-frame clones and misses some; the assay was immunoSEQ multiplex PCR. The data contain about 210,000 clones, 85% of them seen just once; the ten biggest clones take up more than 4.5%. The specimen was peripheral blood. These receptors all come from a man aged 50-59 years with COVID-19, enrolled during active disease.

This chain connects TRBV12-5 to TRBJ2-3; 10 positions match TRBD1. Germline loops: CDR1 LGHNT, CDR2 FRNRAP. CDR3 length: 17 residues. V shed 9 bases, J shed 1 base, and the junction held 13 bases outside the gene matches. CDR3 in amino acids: CARDIPGTGDRTDTQYF. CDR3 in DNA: TGTGCTAGGGATATACCGGGGACAGGGGATCGCACAGATACGCAGTATTTT.

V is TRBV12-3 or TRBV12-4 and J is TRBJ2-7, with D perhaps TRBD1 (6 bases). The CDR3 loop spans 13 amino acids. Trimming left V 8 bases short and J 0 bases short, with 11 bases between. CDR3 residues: CASGQLLSYEQYF. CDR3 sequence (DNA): TGTGCCAGCGGACAGCTTCTCTCCTACGAGCAGTACTTC.

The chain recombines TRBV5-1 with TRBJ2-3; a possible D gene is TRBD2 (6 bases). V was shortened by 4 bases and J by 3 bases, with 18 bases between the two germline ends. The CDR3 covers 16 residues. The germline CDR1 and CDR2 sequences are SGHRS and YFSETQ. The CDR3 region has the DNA TGCGCCAGCAGCACCTCCGGGACTTGGGGGACAGATACGCAGTATTTT. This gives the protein CASSTSGTWGTDTQYF.

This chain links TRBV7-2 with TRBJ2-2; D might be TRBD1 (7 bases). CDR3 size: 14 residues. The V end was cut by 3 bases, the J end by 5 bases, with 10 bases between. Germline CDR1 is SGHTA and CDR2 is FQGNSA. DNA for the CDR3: TGTGCCAGCAGCTTCCAGGGGGGTACCGGGGAGCTGTTTTTT. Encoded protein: CASSFQGGTGELFF.

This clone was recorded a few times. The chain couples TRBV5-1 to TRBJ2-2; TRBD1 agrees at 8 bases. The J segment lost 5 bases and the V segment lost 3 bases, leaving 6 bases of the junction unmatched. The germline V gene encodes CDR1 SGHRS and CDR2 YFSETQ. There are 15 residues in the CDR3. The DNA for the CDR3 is TGCGCCAGCAGCTCCCAGGGGGCGCGGACCGGGGAGCTGTTTTTT. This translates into CASSSQGARTGELFF.

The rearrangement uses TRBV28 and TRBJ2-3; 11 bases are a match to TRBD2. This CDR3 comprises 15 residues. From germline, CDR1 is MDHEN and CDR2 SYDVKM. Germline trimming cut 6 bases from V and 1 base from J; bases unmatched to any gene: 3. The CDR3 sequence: CASSLTSGGTDTQYF. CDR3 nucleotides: TGTGCCAGCAGCCTGACTAGCGGGGGCACAGATACGCAGTATTTT.